A single TCR beta chain is shown here with its context. What it binds is not known. Nominal health characterized the donors when sampled, though unrecorded immune exposures were likely. This entry belongs to a study of cytomegalovirus exposure and HLA in healthy donors. The study, taken as a whole, reports: Reportedly, a later analysis found an Asian-associated ancestry cluster had fewer N-insertions than the approximately 640-donor mean.

The PCR employed 60 Vbeta primers together with 13 Jbeta primers. Method: immunoSEQ multiplex PCR; TCRdb's copy keeps in-frame clones and lacks some. The sample includes 100,000 to 150,000 clones, about four fifths of them seen just once. Between the trimmed V and J ends, which lost 3 bases and 0 bases, there was a span of 6 bases. The CDR3 is 14 residues long. Germline CDR1 SNHLY, CDR2 FYNNEI. V gene TRBV2 combines with J gene TRBJ1-5; D remains unclear. The sequencing input was PBMCs. The clonotype was recovered from a woman aged 40 to 49 in good health and CMV-seronegative. CDR3 DNA: TGTGCCAGCAGTGACACTTATAGCAATCAGCCCCAGCATTTT. Translated: CASSDTYSNQPQHF.